What follows are 6 T cell receptor beta chains derived from one specimen sequenced in a study of response to subunit inactivated influenza vaccine. TCRdb redid the calling of the RT-PCR reads with MiXCR, one entry per CDR3 protein. The data contain 750,000 to 850,000 distinct CDR3 sequences, approximately 18% of them seen just once; the ten biggest clones take up approximately 11%. The input for sequencing was PBMCs from blood, taken roughly 5 days after vaccination. These TCRs come from a man aged 45-65 years who received an inactivated influenza vaccine.

This clonotype was seen more than once but under ten times. The V and J genes are TRBV28 and TRBJ2-4; D may be TRBD1 or TRBD2 (6 bases each). CDR1 MDHEN and CDR2 SYDVKM come from the germline V gene. This CDR3 comprises 15 residues. The germline V and J ends were trimmed by 0 bases and 5 bases, with 11 bases remaining between them. The CDR3 spells CASSLWTGGENIQYF. CDR3 nucleotide sequence: TGTGCCAGCAGTTTATGGACAGGCGGGGAAAACATTCAGTACTTC.

This clonotype occurred a few times. This chain joins TRBV6-5 and TRBJ1-2, with unresolved D. Germline CDR1 reads MNHEY; CDR2 reads SVGAGI. CDR3 length: 14 amino acids. The V end was cut by 2 bases, the J end by 4 bases, with 11 bases between. The CDR3 here is CASSYLGNAYGYTF. The CDR3 coding sequence is TGTGCCAGCAGTTACCTTGGCAACGCCTATGGCTACACCTTC.

This clonotype has a single count. The gene calls are TRBV7-2 and TRBJ2-7; TRBD2 aligns across 9 bases. The germline V gene encodes CDR1 SGHTA and CDR2 FQGNSA. V shed 1 base and J 5 bases; nucleotides not matched to a gene: 9. The CDR3 is made up of 16 amino acids. The CDR3, as DNA: TGTGCCAGCAGCTTAGTGTCCAGCGGGGGGCCCAACGAGCAGTACTTC. Translating gives CASSLVSSGGPNEQYF.

The chain carries TRBV5-1 and TRBJ2-3; 7 bases map to TRBD1. The CDR3 contains 17 residues. The germline V gene has CDR1 SGHRS and CDR2 YFSETQ. V dropped 0 bases and J dropped 1; count of bases not matched to a gene: 8. The CDR3 DNA reads TGCGCCAGCAGCTTGGAAGTCCCCGGGACAGGCACAGATACGCAGTATTTT. It encodes CASSLEVPGTGTDTQYF.

This clonotype was found many times. V and J are TRBV5-1 and TRBJ2-2; no clear D. Germline lookup yields CDR1 SGHRS and CDR2 YFSETQ. The V gene lost 4 bases and the J gene lost 0 bases, with 10 bases spanning the gap. The CDR3 consists of 15 residues. The CDR3 nucleotides are TGCGCCAGCAGCCCTCATGCGGCGAACACCGGGGAGCTGTTTTTT. Protein sequence: CASSPHAANTGELFF.

The chain uses TRBV12-3 or TRBV12-4 and TRBJ2-7; TRBD1 aligns across 7 bases. The junction had 10 bases not matched to a gene; V was cut back by 5 bases and J by 0 bases. The CDR3 loop spans 16 amino acids. The CDR3 DNA reads as TGTGCCAGCAGTCCCCCGACAGGGAGAAGCTCCTACGAGCAGTACTTC. Translating gives CASSPPTGRSSYEQYF.